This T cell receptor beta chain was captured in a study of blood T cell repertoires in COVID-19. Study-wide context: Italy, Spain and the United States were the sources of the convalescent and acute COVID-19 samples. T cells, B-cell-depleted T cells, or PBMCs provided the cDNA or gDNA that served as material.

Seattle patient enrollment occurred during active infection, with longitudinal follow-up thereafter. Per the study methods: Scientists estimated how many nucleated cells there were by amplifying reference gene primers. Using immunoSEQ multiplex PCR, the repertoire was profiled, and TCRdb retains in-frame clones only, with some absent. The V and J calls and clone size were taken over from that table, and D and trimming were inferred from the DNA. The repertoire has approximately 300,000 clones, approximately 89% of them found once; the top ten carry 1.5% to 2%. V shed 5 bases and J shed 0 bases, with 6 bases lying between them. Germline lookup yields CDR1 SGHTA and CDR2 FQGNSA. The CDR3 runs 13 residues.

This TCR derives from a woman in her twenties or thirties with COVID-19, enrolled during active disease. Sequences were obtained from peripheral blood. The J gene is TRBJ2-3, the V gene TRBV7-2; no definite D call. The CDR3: CASSATSTDTQYF. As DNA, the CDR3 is TGTGCCAGCAGCGCCACTAGCACAGATACGCAGTATTTT.